This T cell receptor beta chain comes out of a study of blood T cell repertoires in COVID-19. Here immunoSEQ multiplex PCR was the method, and the copy in TCRdb shows in-frame clones only, minus some. The profile covers more than 200,000 clones, with around 87% appearing a single time and approximately 5.3% taken by the ten largest. A Seattle source enrolled patients during active infection and followed them longitudinally. V shed 1 base and J 7 bases; nucleotides not matched to a gene: 4. This CDR3 is 15 amino acids long. Germline loops: CDR1 SGHNT, CDR2 YENEEA. The clonotype was recovered from a woman aged 55-70 years with COVID-19, enrolled during active disease. The sequenced material came from peripheral blood. V usage is TRBV11-3 and J usage is TRBJ2-1; 10 bases fit TRBD2. The CDR3 bases are TGTGCCAGCAGCTTAGGGGCTAGCGGGAGAAATGAGCAGTTCTTC. Translated, it gives CASSLGASGRNEQFF.